This T cell receptor beta chain appears in the sequencing data of a study of cytomegalovirus exposure and HLA in healthy donors. Study-level results: The listing of 150 or so TCR beta chains classed them as cytomegalovirus-associated. First-cohort TCR clusters were later found to tend to co-occur in the 120 or so validation repertoires.

This clone appeared a few times. Its antigen is currently unknown. Clones were sequenced by immunoSEQ multiplex PCR, and TCRdb holds only the in-frame ones, with some missing. Found here are around 160,000 clones, about 90% of them singletons; the top ten hold around 3%. V was pared by 7 bases and J by 0 bases, with 13 bases between. The germline CDR1 and CDR2 sequences are SGHRS and YFSETQ. CDR3 size: 14 residues. Sequences were obtained from PBMCs. The TCR comes from a young woman in good health and CMV-seropositive. The rearrangement uses TRBV5-1 and TRBJ1-1; a possible D gene is TRBD1 (6 bases). This CDR3 is CASADGQMNTEAFF. The CDR3 DNA reads TGCGCCAGCGCAGATGGACAGATGAACACTGAAGCTTTCTTT.